This T cell receptor (beta chain) was found in a study of shared clonotypes between healthy human individuals. Study results and caveats: Sequencing of the sorted subsets was shown by rarefaction to be incomplete despite large depth.

On this clone itself: Its antigen is still unknown.

Germline CDR1 and CDR2: SGHRS and YFSETQ. V shed 8 bases, J shed 3 bases, and the junction held 4 bases outside the gene matches. The CDR3 extends over 13 amino acids. Some 30,000 T cell genomes, or 200 ng DNA, went into the sorted-subset replicate PCRs. Profiled with immunoSEQ multiplex PCR; TCRdb holds only in-frame clones, not every one. The data show about 600,000 clones, with less than 98% seen just once and approximately 0.057% held by the top ten. The TCR originated in a woman in her twenties or thirties in good health. V and J are TRBV5-1 and TRBJ1-1; 10 bases fit TRBD1. Input material: naive CD4+ T cells sorted from blood. The subset is: CD45RA+ positively selected. CDR3 residues: CASRQGADTEAFF. The CDR3 nucleotides read TGCGCCAGTCGACAGGGGGCTGACACTGAAGCTTTCTTT.